The rows below give T cell receptor beta chains drawn from one sample of a study of T cell responses to AZD1222 COVID-19 vaccine. The assay was immunoSEQ multiplex PCR, and TCRdb's table has in-frame clones only and misses some. The top ten hold 5% to 5.5% of the sample, which has 110,000 to 150,000 clones, over 90% seen once. Sequencing was performed on peripheral blood, taken on day 0 of AZD1222 vaccination. These receptors all come from an adult in good health. The CDR3 runs from the conserved cysteine through the conserved F or W. The order of the fields is D gene, clone size, J gene, V gene, CDR3 DNA, CDR3 protein. A D gene is named only where the DNA matches it firmly. Size is omitted from some rows. Given values are once, few, many or a class for expanded clones.

TRBD2 NA TRBJ2-3 TRBV5-1 TGCGCCAGCAGCTTGGCACCGGGACTAGCGGGCTACACAGATACGCAGTATTTT CASSLAPGLAGYTDTQYF
TRBD1 NA TRBJ1-1 TRBV19 TGTGCCAGTAGTATTGACAGGGGGCACGCTGAAGCTTTCTTT CASSIDRGHAEAFF
NA NA TRBJ1-5 TRBV19 TGTGCCAGTAGTATCGGAAATCAGCCCCAGCATTTT CASSIGNQPQHF
NA NA TRBJ2-1 TRBV7-2 TGTGCCAGCAGCGAAACTAGCCACAATGAGCAGTTCTTC CASSETSHNEQFF
TRBD1 NA TRBJ2-1 TRBV18 TGTGCCAGCTCGCCGACAGGGGGTGTGACCGATGAGCAGTTCTTC CASSPTGGVTDEQFF
NA NA TRBJ1-2 TRBV30 TGTGCCTGGAGCGCCGGGAGGGTTAGAGGCTACACCTTC CAWSAGRVRGYTF
TRBD1 NA TRBJ1-2 TRBV12-3/TRBV12-4 TGTGCCAGCGGATCGGACAGGGGATATGGCTACACCTTC CASGSDRGYGYTF
NA NA TRBJ2-1 TRBV28 TGTGCCAGCAGTCCCCCGACTCCCAATGAGCAGTTCTTC CASSPPTPNEQFF
NA NA TRBJ2-1 TRBV11-2 TGTGCCAGCAGCTTACTGCCAGCCAGTAACCATGAGCAGTTCTTC CASSLLPASNHEQFF
NA NA TRBJ1-4 TRBV7-9 TGTGCCAGCGGGTCTAATGAAAAACTGTTTTTT CASGSNEKLFF
NA NA TRBJ2-3 TRBV15 TGTGCCACCAGCAGAGGGAGGGATAGCACAGATACGCAGTATTTT CATSRGRDSTDTQYF
TRBD2 NA TRBJ2-1 TRBV15 TGTGCCACCAGCAGAGCAGCGGGAGAGAACAATGAGCAGTTCTTC CATSRAAGENNEQFF
TRBD1 NA TRBJ1-2 TRBV5-1 TGCGCCAGCAGCCGACCCGACAGGGGGCGACACTATGGCTACACCTTC CASSRPDRGRHYGYTF
TRBD2 few TRBJ2-3 TRBV20-1 TGCAGTGCTAGTAGACTAGCGGGAGTGTCTGGCGTTGGAGATACGCAGTATTTT CSASRLAGVSGVGDTQYF
NA few TRBJ2-5 TRBV11-2 TGTGCCAGCAGCTTAAGTGTCGGGCTAGTCGAGACCCAGTACTTC CASSLSVGLVETQYF
NA NA TRBJ2-1 TRBV9 TGTGCCAGCAGCGTTAAGGACAGCGGTCTCCCGGGACTCGGCAATGAGCAGTTCTTC CASSVKDSGLPGLGNEQFF
TRBD1 NA TRBJ1-1 TRBV3-1/TRBV3-2 TGTGCCAGCTCGAGGACAGGGGGCGCGTATGAAGCTTTCTTT CASSRTGGAYEAFF
TRBD1 NA TRBJ1-1 TRBV27 TGTGCCAGCAGTTTATCTCCTAGGAGGGGGCTTGGCACTGAAGCTTTCTTT CASSLSPRRGLGTEAFF
TRBD1 NA TRBJ2-7 TRBV30 TGTGCCTGGAGTGTGACAGGGGGTTACTACGAGCAGTACTTC CAWSVTGGYYEQYF
TRBD1 NA TRBJ1-3 TRBV3-1/TRBV3-2 TGTGCCAGCAGCCAAGTTTCCGGGACAGGGGGTGTTGGAAGTGGAAACACCATATATTTT CASSQVSGTGGVGSGNTIYF
NA NA TRBJ2-7 TRBV5-1 TGCGCCAGCAGCTTGGGGCTGGACCCTTACGAGCAGTACTTC CASSLGLDPYEQYF